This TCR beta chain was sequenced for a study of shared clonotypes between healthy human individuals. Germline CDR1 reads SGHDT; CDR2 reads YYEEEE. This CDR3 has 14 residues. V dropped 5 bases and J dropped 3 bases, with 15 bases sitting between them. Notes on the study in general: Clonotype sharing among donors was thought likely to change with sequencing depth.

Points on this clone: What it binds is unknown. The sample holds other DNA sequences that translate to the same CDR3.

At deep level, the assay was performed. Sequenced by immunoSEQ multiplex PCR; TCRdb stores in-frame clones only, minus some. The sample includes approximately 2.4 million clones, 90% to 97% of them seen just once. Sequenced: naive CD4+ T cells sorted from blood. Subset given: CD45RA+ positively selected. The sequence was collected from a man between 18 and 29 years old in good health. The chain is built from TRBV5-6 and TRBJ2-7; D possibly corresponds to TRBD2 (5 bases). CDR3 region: CASSLVPGNYEQYF. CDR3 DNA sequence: TGTGCCAGCAGTCTAGTACCGGGAAACTACGAGCAGTACTTC.